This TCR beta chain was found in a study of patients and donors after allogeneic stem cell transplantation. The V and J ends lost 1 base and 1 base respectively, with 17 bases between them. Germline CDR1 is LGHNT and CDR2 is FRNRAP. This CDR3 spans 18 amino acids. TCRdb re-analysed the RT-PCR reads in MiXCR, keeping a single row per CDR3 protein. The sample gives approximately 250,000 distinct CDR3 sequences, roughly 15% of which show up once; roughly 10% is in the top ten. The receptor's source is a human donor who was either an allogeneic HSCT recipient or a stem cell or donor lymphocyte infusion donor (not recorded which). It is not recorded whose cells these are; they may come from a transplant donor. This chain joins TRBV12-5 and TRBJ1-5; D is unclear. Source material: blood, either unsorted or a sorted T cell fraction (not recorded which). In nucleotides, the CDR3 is TGTGCTAGTGGTTTGGGTCGTTTGGAAGTCAGGAGCAATCAGCCCCAGCATTTT. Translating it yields CASGLGRLEVRSNQPQHF.